This is a list of T cell receptor beta chains from one sample in a study of T cell responses to AZD1222 COVID-19 vaccine. The table came from immunoSEQ multiplex PCR; TCRdb's copy has only in-frame clones and leaves some out. The sample records roughly 80,000 clones, approximately 90% being singletons. The input for sequencing was peripheral blood, taken on day 0 of AZD1222 vaccination. Source of these receptors: an adult in good health. Both conserved end residues are part of each CDR3. Each record gives: V gene, clone size, D gene, CDR3 protein. D genes are given only for firm matches. Not all rows give a size; the values are once, few, many and, for expanded clones, a class.

>TRBV5-4|NA|NA
CASSFQEYEQYF
>TRBV5-1|NA|TRBD2
CASSREAGANEQYF
>TRBV7-9|once|NA
CASSLVQYEQYF
>TRBV3-1/TRBV3-2|NA|TRBD2
CASSPSPGLAVPSSSYEQYF
>TRBV15|NA|TRBD2
CATSRDRAGEETQYF
>TRBV5-1|few|TRBD1
CASSLGGTGTYGYTF
>TRBV21-1|NA|NA
CASSKWSRGGSTDTQYF
>TRBV19|once|NA
CASSPQAGSYNEQFF
>TRBV5-4|once|NA
CASSQQNEQYF
>TRBV12-3/TRBV12-4|NA|TRBD1
CASEGDRGNTIYF
>TRBV3-1/TRBV3-2|NA|NA
CASRDTGEQFF
>TRBV10-3|NA|TRBD2
CATNVGLAVDTQYF
>TRBV19|once|TRBD2
CASSARSGRAGNEQFF
>TRBV5-1|NA|TRBD1
CASSPTAGTGNYGYTF
>TRBV7-9|NA|NA
CASSYVTGELFF
>TRBV2|NA|NA
CASSEGEQRGYTF
>TRBV9|NA|NA
CASSVDGSEVREQYF
>TRBV5-6|NA|TRBD2
CASSFNRGRRLDTQYF
>TRBV11-2|NA|NA
CASSFQGPDTQYF
>TRBV28|NA|NA
CASSTGQKYNEQFF
>TRBV27|NA|NA
CASSSDQAGGQYF
>TRBV2|NA|TRBD2
CAGWGGWFNEQFF
>TRBV9|NA|NA
CASSVSGTNTGELFF
>TRBV11-1|NA|NA
CASSLVGNSYNEQFF
>TRBV19|NA|NA
CASTRGGFPQHF
>TRBV2|NA|NA
CASSARETQYF
>TRBV6-5|once|NA
CASNRLGQPQHF
>TRBV29-1|once|TRBD2
CSVEEGLAVLF
>TRBV12-3/TRBV12-4|NA|NA
CASGMGQPQHF
>TRBV6-1|NA|NA
CASSDQDGSGNTIYF
>TRBV27|once|NA
CASSLLGFGRTDTQYF
>TRBV5-1|NA|TRBD1
CASSLQGEYTEAFF
>TRBV28|NA|NA
CASSYGTRLSNQPQHF
>TRBV7-9|NA|TRBD1
CASSARGQGVANEKLFF
>TRBV7-2|NA|TRBD2
CASSLGLAGGEETQYF
>TRBV2|NA|TRBD1
CASTLRQGEFQPQHF
>TRBV5-1|NA|TRBD2
CASSLGTSGRTDTQYF
>TRBV30|NA|NA
CAWSYRDRTIYF
>TRBV6-2/TRBV6-3|few|NA
CASSKPGYQETQYF
>TRBV27|NA|NA
CASSPTVLTDNEQFF
>TRBV2|NA|TRBD1
CASSWTGDYNEQFF
>TRBV2|NA|TRBD1
CATREMDRGNSPLHF
>TRBV28|NA|TRBD2
CASSLWLAGGPYEQYF
>TRBV5-4|NA|TRBD2
CASSLDAGRNRETQYF
>TRBV7-9|once|TRBD2
CASSSGGLAYEQYF
>TRBV2|NA|NA
CASKRDQTGQIISYEQYF
>TRBV7-6|NA|NA
CASSLSVRSEQYF
>TRBV28|NA|TRBD1
CASSRTGRSGANVLTF
>TRBV28|NA|NA
CASTEGVPYEQYF
>TRBV27|NA|NA
CASSLSGPTEAFF
>TRBV9|NA|TRBD1
CASSVQGQGDGYTF
>TRBV7-9|NA|NA
CASSSFVREQFF
>TRBV7-9|once|TRBD2
CASSLLAGANEQFF
>TRBV28|NA|TRBD1
CASRPTGGYGYTF
>TRBV5-1|NA|NA
CASTLYNEQFF
>TRBV30|NA|NA
CAWSRRATEAFF
>TRBV3-1/TRBV3-2|NA|NA
CASSSRLVYNEQFF